This is a list of T cell receptor beta chains from one sample in a study of cytomegalovirus exposure and HLA in healthy donors. Only in-frame clones appear in the TCRdb table, and some are missing; sequencing was by immunoSEQ multiplex PCR. The sample includes around 150,000 clones, less than 80% of them seen just once. The material sequenced was PBMCs. The receptors here all came from a man aged 40-50 years in good health and CMV-seropositive. Both conserved end residues are part of each CDR3. Fields, in order: J gene, V gene, CDR3 protein.

J gene: TRBJ2-3
V gene: TRBV30
CDR3 protein: CAWSELALSTDTQYF

J gene: TRBJ1-1
V gene: TRBV30
CDR3 protein: CAWSTGQINTEAFF

J gene: TRBJ2-1
V gene: TRBV11-3
CDR3 protein: CASSLLCSGSSYNEQFF

J gene: TRBJ2-1
V gene: TRBV18
CDR3 protein: CASSPGGNEQFF

J gene: TRBJ1-1
V gene: TRBV28
CDR3 protein: CASSLEGLGTEAFF

J gene: TRBJ1-2
V gene: TRBV7-6
CDR3 protein: CASSSDRTYGYTF

J gene: TRBJ1-6
V gene: TRBV7-9
CDR3 protein: CASSRPPGQAYNSPLHF

J gene: TRBJ1-3
V gene: TRBV7-8
CDR3 protein: CASSLEGNTGMDGNTIYF

J gene: TRBJ2-6
V gene: TRBV12-5
CDR3 protein: CASGQTTQPFAEANVLTF

J gene: TRBJ2-4
V gene: TRBV6-1
CDR3 protein: CASSDGSAAKNIQYF